The present entry profiles one TCR beta chain with its context. Its target is not known. The source of the sample is a study of cytomegalovirus exposure and HLA in healthy donors. Profiled with immunoSEQ multiplex PCR; TCRdb holds only in-frame clones, not every one. The table records about 220,000 clones, about 90% of them present only once. Germline V gene sequence: CDR1 MNHNS, CDR2 SASEGT. The CDR3 has 13 residues. Trimming took 7 bases from V and 6 from J, leaving 16 bases between them. Findings and caveats of the study: A classifier reportedly called cytomegalovirus status with high sensitivity and specificity. Cytomegalovirus association was listed for under 200 TCR beta chains.

The TCR originated in a woman between 18 and 29 years old in good health and CMV-seronegative. Sequenced: PBMCs. The chain is built from TRBV6-1 and TRBJ2-7, with D perhaps TRBD2 (6 bases). CDR3 protein: CASTPGRGIEQYF. The CDR3 coding sequence is TGTGCCAGCACGCCCGGTCGGGGGATCGAGCAGTACTTC.